Listed below are T cell receptor beta chains from one sample, sequenced in a study of early T cells in non-severe SARS-CoV-2 infection. From the 5' RACE reads, TCRdb called clonotypes with MiXCR, one entry per CDR3 protein. In the table there are 30,000 or so distinct CDR3 sequences, approximately 5.5% of which are singletons. The specimen sequenced was whole blood. These receptors were obtained from an adult who was a healthcare worker with PCR-confirmed SARS-CoV-2 infection or an uninfected control (not recorded which). The CDR3 runs from the conserved cysteine through the conserved F or W. D genes are given only for firm matches. Expanded clones get a size class; other rows say once, few or many, or leave the size out.

j_gene: TRBJ2-7; v_gene: TRBV28; abundance: -; len: 12; d_gene: TRBD2; CDR3nt: TGTGCCAGCAGGGGGACTAGCGACGAGCAGTACTTC; CDR3aa: CASRGTSDEQYF
j_gene: TRBJ2-1; v_gene: TRBV12-3/TRBV12-4; abundance: many; len: 14; d_gene: -; CDR3nt: TGTGCCAGCAGCCCATCGACTAGTAGGAATGAGCAGTTCTTC; CDR3aa: CASSPSTSRNEQFF
j_gene: TRBJ2-3; v_gene: TRBV20-1; abundance: many; len: 14; d_gene: -; CDR3nt: TGCAGTGCTAGAGTCCCCCAGGAGGCAGATACGCAGTATTTT; CDR3aa: CSARVPQEADTQYF
j_gene: TRBJ2-5; v_gene: TRBV11-2; abundance: many; len: 14; d_gene: -; CDR3nt: TGTGCCAGCAGCTTAGCTGTTCAGCAAGAGACCCAGTACTTC; CDR3aa: CASSLAVQQETQYF
j_gene: TRBJ2-3; v_gene: TRBV28; abundance: many; len: 20; d_gene: TRBD2; CDR3nt: TGTGCCAGCAGGAAACGGACTAGCGGAAAATTTTCAACTTTCACAGATACGCAGTATTTT; CDR3aa: CASRKRTSGKFSTFTDTQYF
j_gene: TRBJ2-3; v_gene: TRBV5-4; abundance: many; len: 24; d_gene: -; CDR3nt: TGTGCCAGCAGGGATCGTAGATGGACAGGCGTGATTAGCGGGATTACGCTAGTGACAGATACGCAGTATTTT; CDR3aa: CASRDRRWTGVISGITLVTDTQYF
j_gene: TRBJ2-3; v_gene: TRBV4-1; abundance: many; len: 13; d_gene: -; CDR3nt: TGCGCCAGCAGCAACCAGATCACAGATACGCAGTATTTT; CDR3aa: CASSNQITDTQYF
j_gene: TRBJ2-7; v_gene: TRBV20-1; abundance: many; len: 15; d_gene: -; CDR3nt: TGCAGTGCTCGTCGCAACGGAGCTAGCTCCTACGAGCAGTACTTC; CDR3aa: CSARRNGASSYEQYF
j_gene: TRBJ2-2; v_gene: TRBV7-2; abundance: few; len: 14; d_gene: -; CDR3nt: TGTGCCAGCAGCTTAGTCCAATTTAACGGGGAGCTGTTTTTT; CDR3aa: CASSLVQFNGELFF
j_gene: TRBJ2-7; v_gene: TRBV29-1; abundance: few; len: 13; d_gene: -; CDR3nt: TGCAGCGTTGCTTCCCAGGGTCTGGCCGAGCAGTACTTC; CDR3aa: CSVASQGLAEQYF
j_gene: TRBJ2-1; v_gene: TRBV24-1; abundance: many; len: 18; d_gene: TRBD2; CDR3nt: TGTGCCACCAGTGATTCCGGGACTAGCACCCCCCGAGCTGATGAGCAGTTCTTC; CDR3aa: CATSDSGTSTPRADEQFF
j_gene: TRBJ2-2; v_gene: TRBV28; abundance: -; len: 15; d_gene: -; CDR3nt: TGTGCCAGCATTCTGGGGGGACAGAACACCGGGGAGCTGTTTTTT; CDR3aa: CASILGGQNTGELFF
j_gene: TRBJ1-2; v_gene: TRBV12-3/TRBV12-4; abundance: many; len: 12; d_gene: -; CDR3nt: TGTGCCAGCAGCCTTACCCGTTATGGCTACACCTTC; CDR3aa: CASSLTRYGYTF
j_gene: TRBJ1-3; v_gene: TRBV10-3; abundance: many; len: 16; d_gene: -; CDR3nt: TGTGCCATCAGTGATCCGGCAGGAACGACTGGAAACACCATATATTTT; CDR3aa: CAISDPAGTTGNTIYF
j_gene: TRBJ1-4; v_gene: TRBV12-3/TRBV12-4; abundance: many; len: 15; d_gene: TRBD1; CDR3nt: TGTGCCAGCAGCAGCGCCGGGACAGGGGGCGAAAAACTGTTTTTT; CDR3aa: CASSSAGTGGEKLFF
j_gene: TRBJ2-5; v_gene: TRBV4-1; abundance: -; len: 15; d_gene: TRBD2; CDR3nt: TGCGCCAGCAGCCAGGGACTAGCGGGAGGTGAGACCCAGTACTTC; CDR3aa: CASSQGLAGGETQYF
j_gene: TRBJ2-6; v_gene: TRBV7-2; abundance: many; len: 19; d_gene: TRBD1; CDR3nt: TGTGCCAGCAGCCTCGACAGGACAGGGAGAGTCGCTGGGGCCAACGTCCTGACTTTC; CDR3aa: CASSLDRTGRVAGANVLTF
j_gene: TRBJ2-1; v_gene: TRBV7-3; abundance: many; len: 15; d_gene: -; CDR3nt: TGTGCCAGCAGCTCTACCAGCGCGCCCTACAATGAGCAGTTCTTC; CDR3aa: CASSSTSAPYNEQFF
j_gene: TRBJ2-3; v_gene: TRBV6-5; abundance: many; len: 16; d_gene: -; CDR3nt: TGTGCCAGCAGTAAGGGATTTCAAACTAGCACAGATACGCAGTATTTT; CDR3aa: CASSKGFQTSTDTQYF
j_gene: TRBJ2-2; v_gene: TRBV7-2; abundance: -; len: 15; d_gene: -; CDR3nt: TGTGCCAGCAGCTTGAGCAGGGGGGACACCGGGGAGCTGTTTTTT; CDR3aa: CASSLSRGDTGELFF
j_gene: TRBJ2-2; v_gene: TRBV4-2; abundance: few; len: 17; d_gene: -; CDR3nt: TGTGCCAGCAGATTATCGGCTCCCTTAGGGAACACCGGGGAGCTGTTTTTT; CDR3aa: CASRLSAPLGNTGELFF
j_gene: TRBJ2-1; v_gene: TRBV6-2/TRBV6-3; abundance: few; len: 11; d_gene: TRBD2; CDR3nt: TGTGCCAGCGGCCAAGGGAGGGGGCAGTTCTTC; CDR3aa: CASGQGRGQFF
j_gene: TRBJ2-7; v_gene: TRBV27; abundance: -; len: 15; d_gene: TRBD1; CDR3nt: TGTGCCAGCAGTCCGGACAGGCGGGCCTCTCAGGAGCAGTACTTC; CDR3aa: CASSPDRRASQEQYF
j_gene: TRBJ2-3; v_gene: TRBV5-6; abundance: few; len: 16; d_gene: TRBD2; CDR3nt: TGTGCCAGCAGCTTTCCTACTAGCGGAGGGAAAGATACGCAGTATTTT; CDR3aa: CASSFPTSGGKDTQYF
j_gene: TRBJ2-7; v_gene: TRBV11-2; abundance: few; len: 16; d_gene: -; CDR3nt: TGTGCCAGCAGCCAAAACAGGGTTAGCCTCTCCTACGAGCAGTACTTC; CDR3aa: CASSQNRVSLSYEQYF
j_gene: TRBJ1-2; v_gene: TRBV10-3; abundance: few; len: 13; d_gene: -; CDR3nt: TGTGCCATCAGTGATGTGGAACGCTATGGCTACACCTTC; CDR3aa: CAISDVERYGYTF
j_gene: TRBJ2-3; v_gene: TRBV20-1; abundance: many; len: 13; d_gene: -; CDR3nt: TGCAGTGCTCTTCAGGGGTTTTCAGATACGCAGTATTTT; CDR3aa: CSALQGFSDTQYF
j_gene: TRBJ2-1; v_gene: TRBV7-9; abundance: many; len: 11; d_gene: -; CDR3nt: TGTGCCAGCAGCCAAGCCCCCGTACAGTTCTTC; CDR3aa: CASSQAPVQFF
j_gene: TRBJ2-7; v_gene: TRBV4-3; abundance: -; len: 15; d_gene: -; CDR3nt: TGCGCCAGCAGTCAAGACATTGGACAGCACTACGAGCAGTACTTC; CDR3aa: CASSQDIGQHYEQYF
j_gene: TRBJ1-2; v_gene: TRBV27; abundance: many; len: 17; d_gene: TRBD1; CDR3nt: TGTGCCAGCAGTTTATTGGGTTCGGGACAGGGGGGCTATGGCTACACCTTC; CDR3aa: CASSLLGSGQGGYGYTF
j_gene: TRBJ1-1; v_gene: TRBV19; abundance: -; len: 15; d_gene: -; CDR3nt: TGTGCCAGTAGTCGCCCCCGCAACATGAACACTGAAGCTTTCTTT; CDR3aa: CASSRPRNMNTEAFF
j_gene: TRBJ2-7; v_gene: TRBV27; abundance: few; len: 16; d_gene: -; CDR3nt: TGTGCCAGCAGTTTCTCGATGCGGCGTTCCTCCTACGAGCAGTACTTC; CDR3aa: CASSFSMRRSSYEQYF
j_gene: TRBJ2-1; v_gene: TRBV13; abundance: few; len: 15; d_gene: TRBD2; CDR3nt: TGTGCCAGCAGCTTCAAGACTAGCGAGAAAAATGAGCAGTTCTTC; CDR3aa: CASSFKTSEKNEQFF
j_gene: TRBJ2-7; v_gene: TRBV29-1; abundance: medium-sized; len: 14; d_gene: TRBD1; CDR3nt: TGCAGCGTTGAAGAGGGGGACAGGGGCTACGAGCAGTACTTC; CDR3aa: CSVEEGDRGYEQYF
j_gene: TRBJ2-7; v_gene: TRBV6-1; abundance: many; len: 13; d_gene: TRBD1; CDR3nt: TGTGCCGTCGCCCGGGACAGGAACTACGAGCAGTACTTC; CDR3aa: CAVARDRNYEQYF
j_gene: TRBJ1-2; v_gene: TRBV13; abundance: many; len: 12; d_gene: -; CDR3nt: TGTGCCAGCAGCTTAGTAAACTATGGCTACACCTTC; CDR3aa: CASSLVNYGYTF
j_gene: TRBJ2-1; v_gene: TRBV11-2; abundance: -; len: 15; d_gene: TRBD2; CDR3nt: TGTGCCAGCAGAACTAGCGGGAGAATCTACAATGAGCAGTTCTTC; CDR3aa: CASRTSGRIYNEQFF
j_gene: TRBJ1-1; v_gene: TRBV5-1; abundance: many; len: 15; d_gene: TRBD1; CDR3nt: TGCGCCAGCAGTTGGGGACAGTGGAAGAACACTGAAGCTTTCTTT; CDR3aa: CASSWGQWKNTEAFF
j_gene: TRBJ1-1; v_gene: TRBV12-5; abundance: many; len: 13; d_gene: -; CDR3nt: TGTGCTAGTGGTTTGCAAACAAACACTGAAGCTTTCTTT; CDR3aa: CASGLQTNTEAFF
j_gene: TRBJ2-5; v_gene: TRBV6-2/TRBV6-3; abundance: few; len: 15; d_gene: TRBD1; CDR3nt: TGTGCCAGCAGTTCCGGGACAGGGGAGTCAGAGACCCAGTACTTC; CDR3aa: CASSSGTGESETQYF
j_gene: TRBJ2-5; v_gene: TRBV7-2; abundance: many; len: 15; d_gene: TRBD2; CDR3nt: TGTGCCAGCAGCCCGGGACTACAAACTCGGGAGACCCAGTACTTC; CDR3aa: CASSPGLQTRETQYF
j_gene: TRBJ2-7; v_gene: TRBV6-5; abundance: many; len: 15; d_gene: TRBD2; CDR3nt: TGTGCCAGCAGTTACGGACTAGCGGGAGACTACGAGCAGTACTTC; CDR3aa: CASSYGLAGDYEQYF